The T cell receptor beta chain under discussion was sequenced for a study of T cells in Graves' hyperthyroidism and ophthalmopathy. Across the whole study: At the time of initial diagnosis and before any treatment, peripheral blood was collected.

Study outcomes and limitations: Ophthalmopathy was model-predicted a median roughly 6.5 months pre-onset.

Many counts were recorded for this clonotype. What it binds is unknown. The TCR beta CDR3 regions underwent amplification using RNA transcripts as the source. The TCR CDR3 first-round RT-PCR relied on the HTBI primer set. TCRdb passed the multiplex PCR reads through MiXCR, listing each CDR3 protein once. The profile covers approximately 350,000 distinct CDR3 sequences, with roughly 15% appearing a single time and about 21% taken by the ten largest. The CDR3 runs 14 residues. V was trimmed by 5 bases and J by 4 bases, leaving 15 bases between them. Germline values: CDR1 DFQATT, CDR2 SNEGSKA (reference sequence).

The V and J genes are TRBV20-1 and TRBJ1-3; perhaps TRBD1 as D (6 bases). The clonotype comes from a woman aged 55-69 years with Graves' ophthalmopathy. Source material: blood. The CDR3 sequence: CSAPTGPQGNTIYF. DNA of the CDR3: TGCAGTGCTCCTACAGGGCCGCAAGGAAACACCATATATTTT.